This entry describes one TCR beta chain. The entry originates in a study of cytomegalovirus exposure and HLA in healthy donors. Study context: It was reported in a later analysis that the 95 to 150 validation repertoires used the same platform as the roughly 700 first-cohort repertoires.

Assay used: immunoSEQ multiplex PCR; TCRdb lists only in-frame clones, some missing. Of 190,000 or so clones in the sample, approximately 83% were seen once. V was pared by 0 bases and J by 0 bases, with 9 bases between. Germline values: CDR1 MRHNA, CDR2 SNTAGT. The CDR3 is made up of 16 amino acids. The V call is TRBV6-4, the J call TRBJ2-1, with D uncertain. The sequence derives from a woman aged 18-29 years in good health and CMV-seropositive. The sequenced sample was PBMCs. CDR3 region: CASSDSGVSSYNEQFF. Written as DNA, the CDR3 is TGTGCCAGCAGTGACTCAGGAGTGAGCTCCTACAATGAGCAGTTCTTC.